The next 2 T cell receptor beta chains were all read from a single sample in a study of T cell repertoires in aging, cancer and after chemotherapy. A mixed TRB-A/B primer pool amplified rearranged TRB by multiplex touch-down PCR. TCRdb re-called the multiplex PCR reads with MiXCR, one entry per CDR3 protein. The sample consists of about 13,000 distinct CDR3 sequences, about 25% of them appearing once. Amplification of TCR beta used genomic DNA extracted from peripheral blood. Specimen: blood. The receptors stem from a human donor in good health.

This clonotype is labeled as medium-sized. The rearrangement links TRBV27 to TRBJ2-7; D is uncertain. The CDR3 is 14 amino acids. The V and J ends lost 4 bases and 1 base respectively, with 11 bases between them. CDR1 MNHEY and CDR2 SMNVEV come from the germline V gene (reference sequence). The CDR3 DNA reads as TGTGCCAGCAGTTCACGTGGAACGTCCTACGAGCAGTACTTC. Amino acid sequence: CASSSRGTSYEQYF.

This clonotype has ten or more counts. The chain is built from TRBV6-5 and TRBJ2-5; 7 positions agree with TRBD1. Unmatched junction bases numbered 8, after V lost 5 bases and J lost 5 bases. The CDR3 contains 14 residues. Germline CDR1 is MNHEY and CDR2 is SVGAGI. DNA of the CDR3: TGTGCCAGCAGTCTGGACAGGTCGATGGAGACCCAGTACTTC. Translation: CASSLDRSMETQYF.